Presented here are 2 T cell receptor beta chains from one specimen sequenced in a study of blood T cell repertoires in COVID-19. The assay was immunoSEQ multiplex PCR, and TCRdb's table has in-frame clones only and misses some. The sample comprises almost 85,000 clones, 75% to 90% of which are singletons, and approximately 1% rests with the top ten. Sequenced: PBMCs or T cells enriched from blood (not recorded which). These receptors all stem from a woman between 50 and 59 years old with acute COVID-19.

The chain combines TRBV7-2 with TRBJ2-1, with no clear D. Trimming pared 4 bases from V and 8 bases from J, leaving 12 bases between. Germline CDR1 SGHTA, CDR2 FQGNSA. This CDR3 region has 13 residues. The CDR3 coding sequence is TGTGCCAGCAGCTACCTTAATAGAGATGAGCAGTTCTTC. Translation gives CASSYLNRDEQFF.

This clone appeared a single time. The rearrangement joins TRBV4-1 to TRBJ1-4, with no clear D. Germline lookup yields CDR1 MGHRA and CDR2 YSYEKL. The CDR3 length is 16 residues. The V end was cut by 1 base, the J end by 8 bases, with 17 bases between. The CDR3 region is CASSQAGLVGGEKLFF. The CDR3 nucleotides are TGCGCCAGCAGCCAAGCCGGACTTGTTGGAGGAGAAAAACTGTTTTTT.